These 16 T cell receptor beta chains originate from one sample sequenced in a study of CD8+ T cells in alopecia areata. RNA was extracted and reverse transcribed into cDNA as the sequencing template. Method: immunoSEQ multiplex PCR; TCRdb's copy keeps in-frame clones and lacks some. The sample gives under 250,000 clones, around three fifths of which show up once; around 1.4% is in the top ten. Treatment specified: oral pan-JAK inhibitor, 5-10 mg twice daily. The starting material was CD4+ T cells sorted from blood, obtained at week 4, from a patient treated with tofacitinib. Every receptor here comes from a human donor with alopecia areata.

This chain links TRBV30 with TRBJ1-4; D unresolved. CDR1 and CDR2 from the germline V gene are GTSNPN and SVGIG (reference sequence). The CDR3 runs 14 residues. Trimming cost V 4 bases and J 5 bases, with 14 bases left between them. The CDR3 DNA follows: TGTGCCTGGAAAAATGCACCACTCAATGAAAAACTGTTTTTT. Protein product: CAWKNAPLNEKLFF.

With respect to this clone: Other DNA sequences in the same sample also yield this CDR3. The V call is TRBV5-1, the J call TRBJ1-6, with TRBD1 matching 8 bases. Trimming removed 4 bases from V and 7 bases from J; junction bases left unmatched: 4. The length of the CDR3 is 14 residues. Germline loops: CDR1 SGHRS, CDR2 YFSETQ. The CDR3 protein is CASSLGQGNSPLHF. CDR3 DNA: TGCGCCAGCAGCCTTGGACAGGGAAATTCACCCCTCCACTTT.

This sequence joins TRBV7-6 and TRBJ1-1; unclear D gene. CDR3 length: 11 residues. Trimming took 4 bases from V and 3 from J, leaving 3 bases between them. The germline V gene has CDR1 SGHVS and CDR2 FNYEAQ. CDR3 amino acids: CASSSDTEAFF. The CDR3 nucleotides read TGTGCCAGCAGCTCTGACACTGAAGCTTTCTTT.

This chain joins TRBV5-1 and TRBJ2-1; 13 nucleotides match TRBD2. Germline assignment: CDR1 SGHRS and CDR2 YFSETQ. The CDR3 contains 16 residues. V lost 4 bases and J lost 9; bases outside the gene matches: 10. The CDR3 loop reads CASSIGLAGAPSEQFF. CDR3 bases: TGCGCCAGCAGCATCGGACTAGCGGGGGCCCCGAGTGAGCAGTTCTTC.

The chain links TRBV30 to TRBJ1-2, with TRBD1 matching 12 bases. This CDR3 has 14 amino acids. The germline V gene encodes CDR1 GTSNPN and CDR2 SVGIG (reference sequence). V was clipped by 4 bases and J by 4 bases; unmatched bases: 4. In DNA form, the CDR3 reads TGTGCCTGGAACAGGGACAGGGGGCCCTATGGCTACACCTTC. Translated: CAWNRDRGPYGYTF. The variable domain in full, with the rest retrieved from reference TRBV30 and TRBJ1-2, is SQTIHQWPATLVQPVGSPLSLECTVEGTSNPNLYWYRQAAGRGLQLLFYSVGIGQISSEVPQNLSASRPQDRQFILSSKKLLLSDSGFYLCAWNRDRGPYGYTFGSGTRLTVV.

This clone showed up just a few times. The rearrangement joins TRBV9 to TRBJ1-1, with TRBD1 identical over 9 bases. After removal of 6 bases from V and 1 base from J, the junction contained 4 bases not matched to a gene. Germline V CDR1 and CDR2: SGDLS, YYNGEE. The CDR3 loop spans 14 amino acids. The CDR3 region is CASNTQGANTEAFF. The CDR3 bases are TGTGCCAGCAACACACAGGGGGCGAACACTGAAGCTTTCTTT.

The chain carries TRBV2 and TRBJ2-6; a weak D match, TRBD2 (6 bases). V dropped 7 bases and J dropped 0 bases, with 13 bases sitting between them. The CDR3 is 16 amino acids. The V gene's germline CDR1 is SNHLY and CDR2 FYNNEI. In DNA form, the CDR3 reads TGTGCCAGCACTGTGGCCGGGGGCTCTGGGGCCAACGTCCTGACTTTC. Protein sequence: CASTVAGGSGANVLTF.

The V call is TRBV7-6, the J call TRBJ2-7; 9 bases line up with TRBD1. Germline V gene sequence: CDR1 SGHVS, CDR2 FNYEAQ. This CDR3 contains 16 residues. V lost 2 bases, J lost 3 bases, and 8 bases stayed unmatched. CDR3 amino acids: CASSLRGGQGNYEQYF. The CDR3 nucleotides read TGTGCCAGCAGCTTAAGAGGGGGACAGGGAAACTACGAGCAGTACTTC.

CDR3 loop: CASSLGGRASTDTQYF. The CDR3 DNA reads as TGTGCCAGCAGCCTTGGCGGGAGAGCTAGCACAGATACGCAGTATTTT. The chain has TRBV9 and TRBJ2-3; 7 bases fit TRBD2. Germline CDR1 SGDLS, CDR2 YYNGEE. Trimming cost V 4 bases and J 0 bases; bases outside gene matches: 8. CDR3 size: 16 residues.

This clone was seen a few times. The rearrangement joins TRBV20-1 to TRBJ1-2; D not certain. The V end was cut by 3 bases, the J end by 4 bases, with 3 bases between. This CDR3 contains 10 residues. CDR1 and CDR2 (germline): DFQATT, SNEGSKA (reference sequence). Written as DNA, the CDR3 is TGCAGTGCTAGCACCTATGGCTACACCTTC. This encodes CSASTYGYTF.

This clone was observed a handful of times. The CDR3 DNA is TGTGCCAGCAGCTTAGGATCGGCCGAGACCCAGTACTTC. It specifies CASSLGSAETQYF. This chain links TRBV11-3 with TRBJ2-5; D not certain. Germline CDR1 is SGHNT and CDR2 is YENEEA. V lost 1 base and J 5 bases, leaving 8 bases between the germline ends. This CDR3 is 13 amino acids long.

The chain combines TRBV25-1 with TRBJ2-1, with 8 positions matching TRBD1. Germline loops: CDR1 MGHDK, CDR2 SYGVNS. Trimming cost V 8 bases and J 5 bases; bases outside gene matches: 5. This CDR3 region has 13 residues. CDR3 nucleotide sequence: TGTGCCAGCGCCAGGGGGCAGGACAATGAGCAGTTCTTC. Encoded protein: CASARGQDNEQFF.

The chain recombines TRBV29-1 with TRBJ1-2; D uncertain. V was clipped by 0 bases and J by 7 bases, with 12 bases between them. The CDR3 totals 13 residues. Looked up from germline, CDR1 is SQVTM and CDR2 is ANQGSEA. The CDR3 region has the DNA TGCAGCGTTGAAGATTCCCTGCCCGGTGGCTACACCTTC. This sequence encodes CSVEDSLPGGYTF.

This sequence joins TRBV2 and TRBJ2-5; TRBD2 matches at 9 bases. The germline V gene has CDR1 SNHLY and CDR2 FYNNEI. Trimming at V came to 4 bases and at J to 2 bases, leaving 5 bases not matched to a gene. This CDR3 has 15 amino acids. The CDR3 is CASSVGGLAQETQYF. For the CDR3, the DNA is TGTGCCAGCAGTGTGGGGGGACTAGCTCAAGAGACCCAGTACTTC.

The chain is built from TRBV19 and TRBJ1-5, with D possibly being TRBD1 (5 bases). Germline CDR1 reads LNHDA; CDR2 reads SQIVND (reference sequence). The ends were cut back, 2 bases at V and 1 base at J, with 6 bases in the middle. The CDR3 loop spans 14 amino acids. CDR3 sequence reads: CASSIQGSNQPQHF. The CDR3 bases are TGTGCCAGTAGTATACAGGGAAGCAATCAGCCCCAGCATTTT.

Here the CDR3 reads CSVTEGQPSYGYTF. The DNA for the CDR3 is TGCAGCGTTACGGAGGGACAGCCAAGCTATGGCTACACCTTC. V is TRBV29-1 and J is TRBJ1-2, with TRBD1 identical over 7 bases. With 5 bases clipped from V and 4 bases from J, the junction kept 10 bases outside the gene matches. The germline gives CDR1 SQVTM, CDR2 ANQGSEA. The CDR3 has 14 amino acids.